Shown below are 23 T cell receptor beta chains from a single sample sequenced in a study of regulatory T cells in long-lasting Graves disease. Documented time point: newly diagnosed GD, antithyroid drugs for less than 3 months. RNA from PBMCs was the source of the TCR library. Arm-PCR with iRepertoire HTBI primers amplified the CDR3 regions for these TCR beta libraries. TCRdb itself ran the multiplex PCR reads through MiXCR, one entry per CDR3 protein. Among more than 400,000 distinct CDR3 sequences, about 15% were seen once, and the ten largest hold roughly 10%. These same data were also listed under a study on T cells in Graves' hyperthyroidism and ophthalmopathy.

The sample was peripheral blood mononuclear cells (PBMCs), taken at new diagnosis, from a patient treated with antithyroid drugs. The receptors originated from a woman in her twenties or thirties with Graves disease.

This clonotype was seen many times. The chain links TRBV12-3 or TRBV12-4 to TRBJ2-5; TRBD2 matches 7 bases. The CDR3 runs 18 residues. V shed 2 bases, J shed 5 bases, and the junction held 17 bases outside the gene matches. The CDR3 sequence is CASSLFGMAGAMPETQYF. The CDR3 DNA reads as TGTGCCAGCAGTTTATTCGGGATGGCGGGAGCTATGCCGGAGACCCAGTACTTC.

At least ten counts were recorded for this clonotype. J is TRBJ2-1 and V is TRBV6-1; 12 positions agree with TRBD2. The CDR3 runs 15 residues. V lost 7 bases and J lost 6; bases outside the gene matches: 7. Germline-derived CDR1 and CDR2 are MNHNS and SASEGT. The CDR3 DNA is TGTGCCAGCACTCCGACTAGCGGGAGTCGCAATGAGCAGTTCTTC. Translating gives CASTPTSGSRNEQFF.

This chain uses TRBV6-2 or TRBV6-3 with TRBJ2-3; D tentatively fits TRBD1 or TRBD2 (6 bases each). Germline CDR1 reads MNHEY; CDR2 reads SVGEGT. The CDR3 runs 14 residues. Trimming removed 5 bases from V and 5 bases from J, with 14 bases in between. The CDR3 bases are TGTGCCAGCAGTGGACCCGGGGGCGGAGATACGCAGTATTTT. It encodes CASSGPGGGDTQYF.

About this clonotype itself: This could be a read error, since a much larger clone is one nucleotide away. V gene TRBV6-2 or TRBV6-3 combines with J gene TRBJ2-1, with 9 bases fitting TRBD2. Looked up from germline, CDR1 is MNHEY and CDR2 is SVGEGT. V was pared by 2 bases and J by 5 bases, with 13 bases of the junction left unmatched. This CDR3 comprises 18 residues. CDR3 sequence (DNA): TGTGCCAGCAGTTACACTAGCGGGCGGGCGACTGGTCACAATGAGCAGTTCTTC. Residues: CASSYTSGRATGHNEQFF.

This clonotype was seen many times. The chain employs TRBV7-2 and TRBJ2-5; perhaps D is TRBD1 or TRBD2 (5 bases each). The V gene lost 4 bases and the J gene lost 4 bases, with 22 bases spanning the gap. This CDR3 has 17 residues. The germline V gene encodes CDR1 SGHTA and CDR2 FQGNSA. The CDR3 region has the DNA TGTGCCAGCAGCTCACAACCCCGTGGGGGTAAGGGAGAGACCCAGTACTTC. It yields the protein CASSSQPRGGKGETQYF.

This clonotype was observed many times. The chain carries TRBV2 and TRBJ2-3, with TRBD1 identical over 9 bases. V shed 2 bases, J shed 11 bases, and the junction held 17 bases outside the gene matches. Germline CDR1 SNHLY, CDR2 FYNNEI. This CDR3 has 17 amino acids. The CDR3 protein is CASSEFWRTGGQGGQYF. Here the CDR3 DNA reads TGTGCCAGCAGTGAATTCTGGCGAACAGGGGGCCAAGGAGGGCAGTATTTT.

This clonotype occurred many times. V gene TRBV7-2 combines with J gene TRBJ2-3; D is unresolved. The CDR3 covers 16 residues. Germline V gene data show CDR1 as SGHTA and CDR2 as FQGNSA. V was pared by 1 base and J by 2 bases, with 13 bases between. In DNA, the CDR3 is TGTGCCAGCAGCTTAGGCGATGGCTTGGCCACAGATACGCAGTATTTT. Its protein is CASSLGDGLATDTQYF.

This clonotype has at least ten counts. Sequence at one end of the junction differs from germline and may be a read error. The V gene is TRBV7-8, the J gene TRBJ2-5, with no clear D. Per the germline V gene, CDR1 is SGHVS and CDR2 is FQNEAQ. This CDR3 has 11 residues. The chain's CDR3 is CASSLLGLLVF. Written as DNA, the CDR3 is TGTGCCAGCAGCTTATTGGGTCTTCTGGTCTTC.

This clonotype was seen repeatedly, ten times or more. This chain uses TRBV28 with TRBJ1-2, with TRBD1 as a possible D gene (5 bases). Per the germline V gene, CDR1 is MDHEN and CDR2 is SYDVKM. Trimming removed 2 bases at V and 4 bases at J, with 11 bases between. The CDR3 covers 14 residues. This CDR3 is CASSLNGGIYGYTF. CDR3 nucleotides: TGTGCCAGCAGTTTAAACGGGGGGATCTATGGCTACACCTTC.

This clonotype was counted at least ten times. The J gene is TRBJ2-7, the V gene TRBV5-1, with TRBD2 matching over 8 bases. V shed 6 bases and J 4 bases; nucleotides not matched to a gene: 9. Germline V gene lookup returns CDR1 SGHRS and CDR2 YFSETQ. This CDR3 is built from 14 residues. CDR3 nucleotides: TGCGCCAGCACCGAGCGGGAGTGGAAGTACGAGCAGTACTTC. Protein sequence: CASTEREWKYEQYF.

This clonotype was recorded many times. The rearrangement links TRBV6-1 to TRBJ2-7, with D tentatively TRBD2 (6 bases). The CDR3 has 13 amino acids. Trimming left V 7 bases short and J 3 bases short, with 13 bases between. Looked up from germline, CDR1 is MNHNS and CDR2 is SASEGT. The CDR3 bases are TGTGCCAGCATCGGATCCGGGGGCTACGAGCAGTACTTC. Protein: CASIGSGGYEQYF.

This clonotype was seen a few times. This chain connects TRBV15 to TRBJ2-4, with D possibly being TRBD1 or TRBD2 (7 bases each). CDR3 size: 16 residues. Germline V gene data show CDR1 as LNHNV and CDR2 as YYDKDF (reference sequence). The V end lost 4 bases, the J end lost 6 bases, and 19 bases lay between the germline ends. The CDR3 DNA sequence: TGTGCCACCAGCAACCCAGGGGAGGGGGCAGTAAACATTCAGTACTTC. Translated, it gives CATSNPGEGAVNIQYF.

This clonotype has a count of ten or more. This sequence joins TRBV7-8 and TRBJ2-7; D remains ambiguous. CDR1 is SGHVS and CDR2 is FQNEAQ in the germline V gene. The germline V and J ends were trimmed by 5 bases and 4 bases, with 12 bases remaining between them. The CDR3 length is 13 residues. The CDR3 DNA sequence: TGTGCCAGCAGCGCCCTGACGGTATACGAGCAGTACTTC. Its translation is CASSALTVYEQYF.

This clonotype was seen many times. The chain couples TRBV28 to TRBJ2-6; a weak D match, TRBD2 (7 bases). The CDR3 extends over 16 amino acids. Germline lookup yields CDR1 MDHEN and CDR2 SYDVKM. V dropped 8 bases and J dropped 4 bases, with 18 bases sitting between them. For the CDR3, the DNA is TGTGCCAGCGGGGGGGCGCCTTTTGGCGGGGCCAACGTCCTGACTTTC. This gives the protein CASGGAPFGGANVLTF.

This clonotype has at least ten counts. The V and J genes are TRBV14 and TRBJ1-1; TRBD1 is a possible D gene (6 bases). Germline CDR1 and CDR2: SGHDN and FVKESK. The V and J ends lost 0 bases and 5 bases respectively, with 13 bases between them. The CDR3 sequence is 15 residues long. The CDR3 is CASSQDRGGRTEAFF. The DNA for the CDR3 is TGTGCCAGCAGCCAAGATCGAGGGGGGCGGACTGAAGCTTTCTTT.

The chain has TRBV7-9 and TRBJ2-5; D perhaps matches TRBD2 (5 bases). Germline V gene sequence: CDR1 SEHNR, CDR2 FQNEAQ (reference sequence). Trimming left V 3 bases short and J 2 bases short, with 16 bases between. This CDR3 region has 16 residues. The CDR3 loop is CASSLVRDQSQETQYF. CDR3 bases: TGTGCCAGCAGCTTGGTACGGGATCAGTCACAAGAGACCCAGTACTTC.

The chain recombines TRBV12-3 or TRBV12-4 with TRBJ2-7, with D possibly called TRBD1 or TRBD2 (5 bases each). This CDR3 contains 14 residues. Between the trimmed V and J ends, which lost 4 bases and 3 bases, there was a span of 13 bases. CDR3 nucleotide sequence: TGTGCCAGCAGTTCCCGGGACCTCAGCTACGAGCAGTACTTC. This encodes CASSSRDLSYEQYF.

The chain links TRBV12-3 or TRBV12-4 to TRBJ1-2; D unresolved. V was pared by 6 bases and J by 3 bases, with 11 bases between. The CDR3 contains 13 residues. The CDR3 DNA reads TGTGCCAGCAGCCGAAGTCCGTACTATGGCTACACCTTC. This sequence encodes CASSRSPYYGYTF.

This clonotype was found many times. The chain carries TRBV12-3 or TRBV12-4 and TRBJ1-1; no reliable D call. V shed 7 bases and J shed 3 bases, with 9 bases lying between them. This CDR3 comprises 12 residues. CDR3 bases: TGTGCCAGCAACCTTAGAGACACTGAAGCTTTCTTT. This gives the protein CASNLRDTEAFF.

The genes are TRBV9 and TRBJ2-4, with 12 positions matching TRBD2. V trimming: 2 bases; J trimming: 8 bases; junction bases outside the gene matches: 11. The CDR3 is 17 amino acids. CDR1 and CDR2 from the germline V gene are SGDLS and YYNGEE. The CDR3 DNA follows: TGTGCCAGCAGCGTCGGGCTAGCGGGAGGGCCGGGTGACATTCAGTACTTC. Amino acid sequence: CASSVGLAGGPGDIQYF.

This chain connects TRBV5-1 to TRBJ1-2, with TRBD1 matching over 7 bases. With 1 base clipped from V and 2 bases from J, the junction kept 5 bases outside the gene matches. This CDR3 comprises 15 residues. CDR1 is SGHRS, CDR2 YFSETQ, per germline. The DNA for the CDR3 is TGCGCCAGCAGCTTGAGTGAAGGGGGCAACTATGGCTACACCTTC. It yields the protein CASSLSEGGNYGYTF.

Many counts were recorded for this clonotype. The chain uses TRBV7-2 and TRBJ2-5; TRBD1 matches at 11 bases. This CDR3 contains 14 residues. Trimming at V came to 3 bases and at J to 5 bases, leaving 2 bases not matched to a gene. The V gene's germline CDR1 is SGHTA and CDR2 FQGNSA. CDR3 sequence: CASSFRDRGETQYF. Here the CDR3 DNA reads TGTGCCAGCAGCTTCCGGGACAGGGGGGAGACCCAGTACTTC.

This clonotype was observed a few times. This rearrangement joins TRBV20-1 to TRBJ1-2; 9 nucleotides match TRBD1. Unmatched junction bases numbered 5, after V lost 1 base and J lost 8 bases. This CDR3 region has 13 residues. Germline V lookup: CDR1 DFQATT, CDR2 SNEGSKA (reference sequence). The DNA of the CDR3 is TGCAGTGCTAGAGTCGGGACAGGGAAGGGCTACACCTTC. Protein: CSARVGTGKGYTF.